The 20 T cell receptor beta chains presented below share a single source sample, sequenced in a study of cytomegalovirus exposure and HLA in healthy donors. TCRdb keeps only in-frame clones here, not all; method: immunoSEQ multiplex PCR. The profile shows 150,000 to 160,000 clones, approximately 86% of them singletons. The specimen sequenced was PBMCs. The receptor source for this set is a man between 18 and 35 years old in good health and CMV-seropositive.

The V call is TRBV6-5, the J call TRBJ2-7; perhaps TRBD1 as D (6 bases). The CDR3 is made up of 14 amino acids. V lost 5 bases and J lost 5, with 16 bases in between. Germline CDR1 and CDR2: MNHEY and SVGAGI. CDR3 amino acids: CASSTSTGYHEQYF. The DNA of the CDR3 is TGTGCCAGCAGTACTTCAACAGGGTACCACGAGCAGTACTTC.

The chain uses TRBV29-1 and TRBJ2-1; TRBD1 aligns across 8 bases. This CDR3 is 14 amino acids long. The junction had 11 bases not matched to a gene; V was cut back by 5 bases and J by 8 bases. Germline values: CDR1 SQVTM, CDR2 ANQGSEA. CDR3 DNA: TGCAGCGTTCCGACCGACAGGGGCAAGCATGAGCAGTTCTTC. The encoded protein is CSVPTDRGKHEQFF.

The chain uses TRBV4-3 and TRBJ2-7, with TRBD2 matching 13 bases. The CDR3 is 16 amino acids. CDR1 is LGHNA, CDR2 YSLEER, per germline. Losses at the gene ends were 4 bases for V and 4 bases for J; bases not matched to a gene: 7. CDR3: CASSRSGTSGEYEQYF. CDR3 bases: TGCGCCAGCAGCCGTAGCGGGACTAGCGGGGAGTACGAGCAGTACTTC.

V usage is TRBV5-4 and J usage is TRBJ2-7; 9 bases line up with TRBD1. CDR3 length: 17 residues. The V gene's germline CDR1 is SGHNT and CDR2 YYREEE (reference sequence). V shed 5 bases and J 3 bases; nucleotides not matched to a gene: 15. In nucleotides, the CDR3 is TGTGCCAGCAGTTCCGGGACAGGGATGATCGGATTCTACGAGCAGTACTTC. Translating gives CASSSGTGMIGFYEQYF.

The DNA of the CDR3 is TGTGCCAGCAGCGTAACCCTGGGGCAGGGGTCGAACAATGAGCAGTTCTTC. Encoded protein: CASSVTLGQGSNNEQFF. The chain uses TRBV9 and TRBJ2-1, with D possibly being TRBD1 (6 bases). This CDR3 comprises 17 residues. Germline V gene lookup returns CDR1 SGDLS and CDR2 YYNGEE. Trimming took off 1 base at V and 5 bases at J, with 19 bases between the two ends.

The genes are TRBV18 and TRBJ2-3; 14 positions match TRBD2. The CDR3 runs to 17 residues. V dropped 0 bases and J dropped 2; count of bases not matched to a gene: 1. Germline CDR1 KGHSH, CDR2 LQKENI. This chain's CDR3 is CASSPPGLAGDTDTQYF. The DNA of the CDR3 is TGTGCCAGCTCACCACCGGGACTAGCGGGGGACACAGATACGCAGTATTTT.

V and J are TRBV5-8 and TRBJ1-1; D is possibly TRBD1 (5 bases). CDR3 length equals 15 residues. Germline V lookup: CDR1 SGHTS, CDR2 YDEGEE. V was trimmed by 4 bases and J by 1 base, leaving 14 bases between them. The CDR3 bases are TGTGCCAGCAGCCTGGCGCGGGGGGGGAACACTGAAGCTTTCTTT. Translated: CASSLARGGNTEAFF.

The V gene is TRBV28, the J gene TRBJ1-2; D is unresolved. The CDR3 is 13 amino acids. Germline-derived CDR1 and CDR2 are MDHEN and SYDVKM. Deletions cut 5 bases from V and 6 bases from J, with 13 bases between. CDR3 sequence: CASSPGLGDGYTF. CDR3 in DNA: TGTGCCAGCAGTCCCGGTCTCGGGGATGGCTACACCTTC.

This chain links TRBV9 with TRBJ1-5; D not resolved. Trimming left V 0 bases short and J 4 bases short, with 11 bases between. Germline CDR1 is SGDLS and CDR2 is YYNGEE. This CDR3 has 15 amino acids. As DNA, the CDR3 is TGTGCCAGCAGCGTAGATGCCAGTTTAAATCAGCCCCAGCATTTT. Translation: CASSVDASLNQPQHF. The whole variable domain, filled in from reference TRBV9 and TRBJ1-5, reads DSGVTQTPKHLITATGQRVTLRCSPRSGDLSVYWYQQSLDQGLQFLIQYYNGEERAKGNILERFSAQQFPDLHSELNLSSLELGDSALYFCASSVDASLNQPQHFGDGTRLSIL.

This clone has a single count. This sequence joins TRBV6-5 and TRBJ2-7; TRBD1 agrees at 7 bases. The V gene's germline CDR1 is MNHEY and CDR2 SVGAGI. V lost 7 bases to trimming and J lost 1 base; unmatched junction nucleotides: 4. This CDR3 contains 13 residues. CDR3 nucleotide sequence: TGTGCCAGCATCGCGACAGGGTCCTACGAGCAGTACTTC. Translation: CASIATGSYEQYF.

The chain uses TRBV7-7 and TRBJ2-1; 11 bases fit TRBD2. Trimming cost V 3 bases and J 2 bases; bases outside gene matches: 0. The V gene's germline CDR1 is SSHAT and CDR2 FNYEAQ (reference sequence). The CDR3 length is 15 residues. The CDR3 DNA follows: TGTGCCAGCAGCTTGGGACTAGCGGCCTACAATGAGCAGTTCTTC. It translates to CASSLGLAAYNEQFF.

The chain joins TRBV10-3 to TRBJ1-1; D remains ambiguous. The CDR3 is made up of 14 amino acids. Deletions cut 0 bases from V and 1 base from J, with 6 bases between. Germline V gene sequence: CDR1 ENHRY, CDR2 SYGVKD. This chain's CDR3 is CAISESTRNTEAFF. In DNA form, the CDR3 reads TGTGCCATCAGTGAGTCAACACGGAACACTGAAGCTTTCTTT.

This rearrangement joins TRBV7-9 to TRBJ2-7; D possibly corresponds to TRBD2 (5 bases). Germline CDR1 reads SEHNR; CDR2 reads FQNEAQ (reference sequence). Between the trimmed V and J ends, which lost 5 bases and 5 bases, there was a span of 16 bases. There are 14 residues in the CDR3. CDR3 DNA sequence: TGTGCCAGCAGCCACCAGGCCTCGCGGGACGAGCAGTACTTC. Translated: CASSHQASRDEQYF.

The chain joins TRBV11-3 to TRBJ2-3, with TRBD2 identical over 8 bases. This CDR3 has 20 amino acids. Unmatched junction bases numbered 17, after V lost 1 base and J lost 2 bases. Germline CDR1 reads SGHNT; CDR2 reads YENEEA. The DNA for the CDR3 is TGTGCCAGCAGCTTAGGAAGAGGGAACGCGCCGGGAGGGGCCACAGATACGCAGTATTTT. This sequence encodes CASSLGRGNAPGGATDTQYF.

The J gene is TRBJ2-7, the V gene TRBV11-2; TRBD1 aligns across 7 bases. The CDR3 is 15 residues long. CDR1 and CDR2 from the germline V gene are SGHAT and FQNNGV. After removal of 1 base from V and 6 bases from J, the junction contained 9 bases not matched to a gene. Written as DNA, the CDR3 is TGTGCCAGCAGCTTAGGTCCAGGGGGATCGTTCGAGCAGTACTTC. It specifies CASSLGPGGSFEQYF.

The chain links TRBV6-1 to TRBJ1-2, with D hard to call. The V gene lost 6 bases and the J gene lost 2 bases, with 10 bases spanning the gap. Per germline, CDR1 MNHNS and CDR2 SASEGT. The CDR3 sequence is 13 residues long. CDR3 residues: CASSRAQNYGYTF. The DNA for the CDR3 is TGTGCCAGCAGCCGAGCGCAGAACTATGGCTACACCTTC.

The V and J genes are TRBV27 and TRBJ1-2; D may be TRBD1 (6 bases). V was clipped by 4 bases and J by 5 bases, with 14 bases between them. Germline V lookup: CDR1 MNHEY, CDR2 SMNVEV (reference sequence). The CDR3 consists of 14 residues. CDR3 DNA: TGTGCCAGCAGTTACAGGGACGGGCAATATGGCTACACCTTC. This gives the protein CASSYRDGQYGYTF.

The V and J genes are TRBV18 and TRBJ2-7; 9 bases are shared with TRBD2. CDR1 KGHSH and CDR2 LQKENI come from the germline V gene. The CDR3 spans 15 residues. V trimming: 3 bases; J trimming: 6 bases; junction bases outside the gene matches: 9. The CDR3 region is CASSPPGLALREQYF. In DNA, the CDR3 is TGTGCCAGCTCACCGCCGGGACTAGCTCTGCGCGAGCAGTACTTC.

The chain employs TRBV29-1 and TRBJ1-1; 8 nucleotides agree with TRBD1. This CDR3 is built from 13 residues. In germline, CDR1 is SQVTM, CDR2 ANQGSEA. V trimming: 6 bases; J trimming: 5 bases; junction bases outside the gene matches: 8. CDR3 DNA sequence: TGCAGCGTGGAAACAGGGGGAGGAACTGAAGCTTTCTTT. Translating gives CSVETGGGTEAFF.

The genes are TRBV6-5 and TRBJ2-1; tentatively, D is TRBD1 (5 bases). V shed 2 bases and J shed 5 bases, with 13 bases lying between them. The CDR3 is 15 residues long. Germline V gives CDR1 MNHEY, CDR2 SVGAGI. Written as DNA, the CDR3 is TGTGCCAGCAGTTACGAGGTAGGGGCGGACAATGAGCAGTTCTTC. It yields the protein CASSYEVGADNEQFF.